This is a list of T cell receptor beta chains from one sample in a study of cytomegalovirus exposure and HLA in healthy donors. Repertoires were generated with immunoSEQ multiplex PCR, while TCRdb's copy carries only in-frame clones and drops some. The sample yields roughly 200,000 clones, about 82% seen once. Sequences were obtained from PBMCs. The receptors derive from a man aged 25 to 40 in good health and CMV-seronegative. Each CDR3 is given with its conserved first and last residue. A D gene is named only where the DNA matches it firmly. Clone size, where shown, is once, few, many, or a class for clones that have expanded.

clone size: .
V gene: TRBV7-8
D gene: .
CDR3 length: 13
J gene: TRBJ1-1
CDR3 DNA: TGTGCCAGCAGCTTAGACTCCCTAGGTGAAGCTTTCTTT
CDR3 protein: CASSLDSLGEAFF

clone size: .
V gene: TRBV5-6
D gene: TRBD1
CDR3 length: 14
J gene: TRBJ2-3
CDR3 DNA: TGTGCCAGCAGGATGACAGGGGCACTGGATACGCAGTATTTT
CDR3 protein: CASRMTGALDTQYF

clone size: .
V gene: TRBV19
D gene: .
CDR3 length: 14
J gene: TRBJ1-3
CDR3 DNA: TGTGCCAGTAGTTCCGGGGACTCTGGAAACACCATATATTTT
CDR3 protein: CASSSGDSGNTIYF

clone size: .
V gene: TRBV28
D gene: TRBD1
CDR3 length: 15
J gene: TRBJ1-6
CDR3 DNA: TGTGCCAGCAGTTTCACCGGGACAGTTAATTCACCCCTCCACTTT
CDR3 protein: CASSFTGTVNSPLHF

clone size: .
V gene: TRBV10-3
D gene: .
CDR3 length: 14
J gene: TRBJ2-7
CDR3 DNA: TGTGCCATCAGCCCGACAGGCAGCTCCTACGAGCAGTACTTC
CDR3 protein: CAISPTGSSYEQYF

clone size: .
V gene: TRBV28
D gene: TRBD1
CDR3 length: 13
J gene: TRBJ1-5
CDR3 DNA: TGTGCCAGCACGGACAGGAGGAATCAGCCCCAGCATTTT
CDR3 protein: CASTDRRNQPQHF

clone size: .
V gene: TRBV6-1
D gene: TRBD1
CDR3 length: 15
J gene: TRBJ2-7
CDR3 DNA: TGTGCCAGCAGTGAGACGACAGGGGGACCCTACGAGCAGTACTTC
CDR3 protein: CASSETTGGPYEQYF

clone size: once
V gene: TRBV7-8
D gene: .
CDR3 length: 16
J gene: TRBJ1-5
CDR3 DNA: TGTGCCAGCAGCTTAGAGAGTTTTGGAGCTAATCAGCCCCAGCATTTT
CDR3 protein: CASSLESFGANQPQHF

clone size: .
V gene: TRBV5-6
D gene: .
CDR3 length: 13
J gene: TRBJ1-2
CDR3 DNA: TGTGCCAGCAGCTTACAGGGCAACTATGGCTACACCTTC
CDR3 protein: CASSLQGNYGYTF

clone size: .
V gene: TRBV5-1
D gene: TRBD1
CDR3 length: 15
J gene: TRBJ1-2
CDR3 DNA: TGCGCCAGCAGCCTCAGTCCGACAGGGTTCCCTGGCTACACCTTC
CDR3 protein: CASSLSPTGFPGYTF

clone size: .
V gene: TRBV27
D gene: TRBD2
CDR3 length: 16
J gene: TRBJ2-7
CDR3 DNA: TGTGCCAGCAGTCGTCTAGCGGGGGCCACCGGCTACGAGCAGTACTTC
CDR3 protein: CASSRLAGATGYEQYF

clone size: .
V gene: TRBV6-1
D gene: .
CDR3 length: 12
J gene: TRBJ2-3
CDR3 DNA: TGTGCCAGCGGGGGGGGCCTCTATACGCAGTATTTT
CDR3 protein: CASGGGLYTQYF

clone size: .
V gene: TRBV28
D gene: TRBD1
CDR3 length: 14
J gene: TRBJ1-1
CDR3 DNA: TGTGCCAGCAGTACAAGACAGGGAAGGTCTAGAGCTTTCTTT
CDR3 protein: CASSTRQGRSRAFF

clone size: .
V gene: TRBV5-1
D gene: TRBD1
CDR3 length: 15
J gene: TRBJ2-2
CDR3 DNA: TGCGCCAGCAGCTTGGGACAGGGGGCACCCGGGGAGCTGTTTTTT
CDR3 protein: CASSLGQGAPGELFF

clone size: .
V gene: TRBV5-6
D gene: .
CDR3 length: 15
J gene: TRBJ1-3
CDR3 DNA: TGTGCCAGCAGCGGCAGGGCCAGCTCTGGAAACACCATATATTTT
CDR3 protein: CASSGRASSGNTIYF

clone size: .
V gene: TRBV6-1
D gene: .
CDR3 length: 14
J gene: TRBJ1-3
CDR3 DNA: TGTGCCGTCCGGCGGAGGGGCGCTGGAAACACCATATATTTT
CDR3 protein: CAVRRRGAGNTIYF

clone size: .
V gene: TRBV6-1
D gene: .
CDR3 length: 15
J gene: TRBJ1-3
CDR3 DNA: TGTGCCAGCAACCGCCTAGGAAGCTCTGGAAACACCATATATTTT
CDR3 protein: CASNRLGSSGNTIYF